This entry lists 14 T cell receptor beta chains sequenced from one sample in a study of blood T cell repertoires in COVID-19. Assay: immunoSEQ multiplex PCR; the TCRdb copy retains only in-frame clones and omits some. The sample yields more than 250,000 clones, about 89% seen once. The sequencing sample was made of PBMCs or T cells enriched from blood (not recorded which). These receptors all stem from a woman between 18 and 29 years old who had recovered from COVID-19.

The sample holds a few counts of this clone. Written as DNA, the CDR3 is TGTGCCAGTAGTAGCCGCGCCCCCCCACAGGGAGATACGCAGTATTTT. Encoded protein: CASSSRAPPQGDTQYF. This chain uses TRBV19 with TRBJ2-3; maybe TRBD1 (6 bases). Germline CDR1 and CDR2: LNHDA and SQIVND (reference sequence). CDR3 length: 16 amino acids. The V end lost 4 bases, the J end lost 5 bases, and 19 bases lay between the germline ends.

The chain recombines TRBV2 with TRBJ2-5, with D perhaps TRBD2 (6 bases). V was trimmed by 6 bases and J by 2 bases, leaving 10 bases between them. Germline V gives CDR1 SNHLY, CDR2 FYNNEI. The CDR3 extends over 13 amino acids. CDR3 residues: CASRAGLQETQYF. The DNA for the CDR3 is TGTGCCAGCAGGGCGGGATTGCAAGAGACCCAGTACTTC.

The V and J genes are TRBV5-1 and TRBJ2-2; D gene uncertain. V was cut by 0 bases and J by 0 bases, with 6 bases left in between. The CDR3 has 15 residues. CDR1 SGHRS and CDR2 YFSETQ come from the germline V gene. Written as DNA, the CDR3 is TGCGCCAGCAGCTTGGCCAACACGAACACCGGGGAGCTGTTTTTT. Translation gives CASSLANTNTGELFF.

Comments on this clone: This same CDR3 is encoded by further DNA sequences in the sample. This chain connects TRBV7-8 to TRBJ2-5, with no clear D. Trimming took off 0 bases at V and 7 bases at J, with 3 bases between the two ends. The germline V gene encodes CDR1 SGHVS and CDR2 FQNEAQ. The CDR3 runs 11 residues. As DNA, the CDR3 is TGTGCCAGCAGCTTAGCTCGGACCCAGTACTTC. It encodes CASSLARTQYF.

The chain employs TRBV28 and TRBJ2-7; maybe TRBD2 (5 bases). The CDR3 has 13 amino acids. Germline V CDR1 and CDR2: MDHEN, SYDVKM. The ends were cut back, 8 bases at V and 7 bases at J, with 18 bases in the middle. The CDR3 region has the DNA TGTGCCAGCTCCCAACCCCGACTACGAGAGCAGTACTTC. Amino acid sequence: CASSQPRLREQYF. Full variable domain (missing parts from reference TRBV28 and TRBJ2-7): DVKVTQSSRYLVKRTGEKVFLECVQDMDHENMFWYRQDPGLGLRLIYFSYDVKMKEKGDIPEGYSVSREKKERFSLILESASTNQTSMYLCASSQPRLREQYFGPGTRLTVT.

This rearrangement joins TRBV18 to TRBJ2-7, with TRBD1 matching 8 bases. The ends lost 6 bases at V and 7 bases at J; junction bases unmatched: 17. Germline loops: CDR1 KGHSH, CDR2 LQKENI. The CDR3 sequence is 16 residues long. CDR3 in DNA: TGTGCCAGCTCGCCTAACTCGGGACAGGAACGAGTTGAGCAGTACTTC. Translated: CASSPNSGQERVEQYF.

The chain links TRBV7-3 to TRBJ2-6; D unclear. CDR3 length equals 20 residues. Germline assignment: CDR1 SGHTA and CDR2 FQGTGA. V was cut by 3 bases and J by 0 bases, with 21 bases left in between. The CDR3, as DNA: TGTGCCAGCAGCTTCCTCCCTAGGCAAGCTAAACGCTCTGGGGCCAACGTCCTGACTTTC. Amino acids: CASSFLPRQAKRSGANVLTF.

The rearrangement links TRBV28 to TRBJ2-5, with TRBD2 matching over 7 bases. The CDR3 runs 12 residues. Germline V gives CDR1 MDHEN, CDR2 SYDVKM. The CDR3: CADLGGSETQYF. CDR3 DNA sequence: TGTGCGGACCTCGGGGGGTCGGAGACCCAGTACTTC.

The chain carries TRBV27 and TRBJ2-7; D remains ambiguous. This CDR3 region has 13 residues. Trimming shortened V by 0 bases and J by 7 bases, and 10 bases separated the two germline ends. Germline assignment: CDR1 MNHEY and CDR2 SMNVEV (reference sequence). The CDR3 bases are TGTGCCAGCAGTTTATCGATGCAGGCTGAGCAGTACTTC. Translated: CASSLSMQAEQYF.

The rearrangement uses TRBV27 and TRBJ2-7, with D hard to call. The CDR3 contains 14 residues. CDR1 is MNHEY, CDR2 SMNVEV, per germline (reference sequence). Trimming took 1 base from V and 2 from J, leaving 9 bases between them. The CDR3 loop is CASSLFPETYEQYF. DNA for the CDR3: TGTGCCAGCAGTTTATTCCCGGAGACCTACGAGCAGTACTTC.

The chain joins TRBV5-6 to TRBJ1-5, with D perhaps matching TRBD1 (5 bases). Germline values: CDR1 SGHDT, CDR2 YYEEEE. The CDR3 totals 13 residues. Trimming cost V 3 bases and J 7 bases, with 11 bases left between them. CDR3 sequence reads: CASSYQGWQPQHF. In nucleotides, the CDR3 is TGTGCCAGCAGCTATCAGGGTTGGCAGCCCCAGCATTTT. The full variable domain, its missing parts supplied by reference TRBV5-6 and TRBJ1-5, is DAGVTQSPTHLIKTRGQQVTLRCSPKSGHDTVSWYQQALGQGPQFIFQYYEEEERQRGNFPDRFSGHQFPNYSSELNVNALLLGDSALYLCASSYQGWQPQHFGDGTRLSIL.

V usage is TRBV11-2 and J usage is TRBJ1-2; 12 bases are a match to TRBD1. The CDR3 covers 18 residues. CDR1 and CDR2 from the germline V gene are SGHAT and FQNNGV. Trimming cost V 3 bases and J 4 bases; bases outside gene matches: 12. Here the CDR3 reads CASSFRDRGPFEGYGYTF. CDR3 coding DNA: TGTGCCAGCAGCTTCCGGGACAGGGGGCCCTTTGAAGGCTATGGCTACACCTTC. Using reference TRBV11-2 and TRBJ1-2 for the parts outside the CDR3, the full variable domain is EAGVAQSPRYKIIEKRQSVAFWCNPISGHATLYWYQQILGQGPKLLIQFQNNGVVDDSQLPKDRFSAERLKGVDSTLKIQPAKLEDSAVYLCASSFRDRGPFEGYGYTFGSGTRLTVV.

This chain joins TRBV18 and TRBJ2-7; 7 nucleotides match TRBD1. Germline V gene data show CDR1 as KGHSH and CDR2 as LQKENI. There are 14 residues in the CDR3. After removal of 1 base from V and 5 bases from J, the junction contained 5 bases not matched to a gene. The CDR3 region has the DNA TGTGCCAGCTCACCACGACAGGGCCAAGACGAGCAGTACTTC. Translated: CASSPRQGQDEQYF. The whole variable domain, filled in from reference TRBV18 and TRBJ2-7, reads NAGVMQNPRHLVRRRGQEARLRCSPMKGHSHVYWYRQLPEEGLKFMVYLQKENIIDESGMPKERFSAEFPKEGPSILRIQQVVRGDSAAYFCASSPRQGQDEQYFGPGTRLTVT.

The V call is TRBV2, the J call TRBJ1-2; D is uncertain. The CDR3 is made up of 14 amino acids. Trimming took off 7 bases at V and 2 bases at J, with 14 bases between the two ends. From germline, CDR1 is SNHLY and CDR2 FYNNEI. CDR3 protein: CASTLTLANYGYTF. CDR3 DNA: TGTGCCAGCACCTTAACCCTGGCCAACTATGGCTACACCTTC.